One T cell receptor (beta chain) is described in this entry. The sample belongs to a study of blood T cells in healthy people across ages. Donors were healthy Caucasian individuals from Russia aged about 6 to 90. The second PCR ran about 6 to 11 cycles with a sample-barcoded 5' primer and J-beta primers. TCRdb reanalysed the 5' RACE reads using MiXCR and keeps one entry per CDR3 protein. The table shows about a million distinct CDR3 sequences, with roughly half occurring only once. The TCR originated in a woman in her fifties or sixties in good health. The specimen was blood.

DNA of the CDR3: TGTGCCAGCAGTCTCCTTGGCGGACAGGGCAATCAGCCCCAGCATTTT. Encoded protein: CASSLLGGQGNQPQHF. The chain recombines TRBV12-3 or TRBV12-4 with TRBJ1-5; 7 nucleotides match TRBD1. The CDR3 contains 16 residues. V shed 5 bases, J shed 2 bases, and the junction held 9 bases outside the gene matches.